The following is a T cell receptor beta chain sequence with its context. Under the authors' procedure: Reference gene primer amplification in the assay estimated nucleated cell counts. Measured with immunoSEQ multiplex PCR; TCRdb has only the in-frame clones, and not every one. That table gives V, J and clone size, and the DNA gave D and trimming. The table has about 220,000 clones, 70% to 85% seen once. The data originate from a study of blood T cell repertoires in COVID-19. Overall study: Spain, Italy and the United States supplied samples that represented acute and convalescent COVID-19. Nucleic acid was either cDNA or gDNA, and it came from T cells, B-cell-depleted T cells, or PBMCs.

Germline assignment: CDR1 SNHLY and CDR2 FYNNEI. Trimming at V came to 11 bases and at J to 4 bases, leaving 7 bases not matched to a gene. The CDR3 loop spans 14 amino acids. The receptor was derived from an older woman who had recovered from COVID-19. The chain carries TRBV2 and TRBJ2-5; 13 bases align to TRBD2. Sequencing used PBMCs or T cells enriched from blood (not recorded which). The CDR3, as DNA: TGTGCCGGGACTAGCGGGGTTTGGGGAGAGACCCAGTACTTC. Translated, it gives CAGTSGVWGETQYF. The full variable domain, rest sourced from reference TRBV2 and TRBJ2-5, is EPEVTQTPSHQVTQMGQEVILRCVPISNHLYFYWYRQILGQKVEFLVSFYNNEISEKSEIFDDQFSVERPDGSNFTLKIRSTKLEDSAMYFCAGTSGVWGETQYFGPGTRLLVL.